Listed here are 21 T cell receptor beta chains from one sample, sequenced in a study of beta chain features in type 1 diabetes. These receptors have no identified antigens. Expressed TCRB transcripts were sequenced after all isolated RNA was converted to cDNA. Libraries were prepared by immunoSEQ multiplex PCR; TCRdb keeps only in-frame clonotypes and omits some of them. The repertoire holds under 300,000 clones, with roughly a tenth as singletons. Study results and limitations: TCRB CDR3 length was moderately but significantly reduced in all four CD4+ subsets of Type 1 diabetes patients.

The sequencing input was naive CD4+ T cells from blood. These TCRs come from a man younger than 40 with type 1 diabetes.

The V call is TRBV19, the J call TRBJ1-5, with TRBD1 matching over 9 bases. Germline values: CDR1 LNHDA, CDR2 SQIVND (reference sequence). The junction had 6 bases not matched to a gene; V was cut back by 6 bases and J by 3 bases. The CDR3 has 15 residues. This chain's CDR3 is CASRNRDRDNQPQHF. Here the CDR3 DNA reads TGTGCCAGTAGAAACCGGGACAGGGACAATCAGCCCCAGCATTTT.

The V call is TRBV25-1, the J call TRBJ1-1, with 7 bases identical to TRBD1. V lost 3 bases and J lost 8; bases outside the gene matches: 12. CDR1 MGHDK and CDR2 SYGVNS come from the germline V gene. The CDR3 has 15 residues. CDR3: CASSDSIQGKKEAFF. In DNA form, the CDR3 reads TGTGCCAGCAGTGATTCGATACAGGGGAAGAAAGAAGCTTTCTTT.

The J gene is TRBJ2-3, the V gene TRBV4-2, with TRBD2 as a possible D gene (5 bases). The CDR3 spans 14 residues. Germline V gene data show CDR1 as LGHNA and CDR2 as YNFKEQ. Trimming stripped 0 bases from V and 4 bases from J, with 8 bases between. CDR3 loop: CASSQETRADTQYF. In nucleotides, the CDR3 is TGTGCCAGCAGCCAAGAAACTAGAGCAGATACGCAGTATTTT.

The rearrangement joins TRBV4-2 to TRBJ2-3; perhaps TRBD2 as D (5 bases). V was clipped by 4 bases and J by 5 bases, with 16 bases between them. The CDR3 loop spans 15 amino acids. From germline, CDR1 is LGHNA and CDR2 YNFKEQ. The CDR3 bases are TGTGCCAGCAGCCGAGCGGCAACGAACCGAGATACGCAGTATTTT. Translation: CASSRAATNRDTQYF.

The rearrangement links TRBV19 to TRBJ2-5, with D possibly TRBD2 on 6 matching bases. Germline loops: CDR1 LNHDA, CDR2 SQIVND (reference sequence). The CDR3 spans 14 residues. V was trimmed by 5 bases and J by 5 bases, leaving 15 bases between them. The CDR3: CASSFGGTRETQYF. CDR3 coding DNA: TGTGCCAGTAGTTTCGGGGGTACGAGGGAGACCCAGTACTTC. Filled out from reference TRBV19 and TRBJ2-5, the complete variable domain reads DGGITQSPKYLFRKEGQNVTLSCEQNLNHDAMYWYRQDPGQGLRLIYYSQIVNDFQKGDIAEGYSVSREKKESFPLTVTSAQKNPTAFYLCASSFGGTRETQYFGPGTRLLVL.

This clone was seen a few times. Other DNA sequences from this sample encode an identical CDR3 as well. The chain employs TRBV5-1 and TRBJ2-5; D is unresolved. Germline V gene sequence: CDR1 SGHRS, CDR2 YFSETQ. Trimming removed 0 bases at V and 4 bases at J, with 4 bases between. This CDR3 is built from 12 residues. CDR3 in amino acids: CASSLAGETQYF. The CDR3 bases are TGCGCCAGCAGCTTGGCCGGAGAGACCCAGTACTTC.

This clone occurred a few times. This chain links TRBV2 with TRBJ2-2; 9 bases align to TRBD1. The CDR3 contains 17 residues. The J segment lost 7 bases and the V segment lost 8 bases, leaving 17 bases of the junction unmatched. Germline lookup yields CDR1 SNHLY and CDR2 FYNNEI. The CDR3 region is CASAPLEWDRDVGELFF. For the CDR3, the DNA is TGTGCCAGCGCTCCTCTCGAATGGGACAGGGATGTCGGGGAGCTGTTTTTT.

In this sample, this clone turned up a few times. The chain has TRBV7-2 and TRBJ1-6; 7 bases map to TRBD1. Looked up from germline, CDR1 is SGHTA and CDR2 is FQGNSA. The CDR3 length is 16 residues. Trimming took 3 bases from V and 6 from J; bases not matched to a gene: 8. The CDR3 DNA reads as TGTGCCAGCAGCTTGACGTCGGGACAGCTTAATTCACCCCTCCACTTT. Its translation is CASSLTSGQLNSPLHF.

This clone has only a few counts. The rearrangement uses TRBV6-6 and TRBJ1-4; D possibly corresponds to TRBD1 (6 bases). CDR3 length equals 15 residues. Looked up from germline, CDR1 is MNHNY and CDR2 is SVGAGI (reference sequence). V lost 3 bases and J 7 bases, leaving 15 bases between the germline ends. The CDR3 protein is CASSYHRAGGEKLFF. The CDR3 DNA reads TGTGCCAGCAGTTATCACAGGGCGGGAGGTGAAAAACTGTTTTTT.

This clone was seen a handful of times. The rearrangement links TRBV11-2 to TRBJ2-3; 10 positions match TRBD2. CDR3 length: 16 residues. Germline V lookup: CDR1 SGHAT, CDR2 FQNNGV. The trim removed 0 bases at V and 5 bases at J, leaving 5 bases unmatched. The DNA of the CDR3 is TGTGCCAGCAGCTTAGAACTAGCGGGGCCCGAAGATACGCAGTATTTT. Encoded protein: CASSLELAGPEDTQYF.

The chain links TRBV6-5 to TRBJ1-3; a weak D match, TRBD1 (5 bases). CDR3 length: 16 amino acids. Between the trimmed V and J ends, which lost 0 bases and 0 bases, there was a span of 9 bases. The germline V gene has CDR1 MNHEY and CDR2 SVGAGI. This chain's CDR3 is CASSYSRQSSGNTIYF. The DNA of the CDR3 is TGTGCCAGCAGTTACTCGAGACAGAGCTCTGGAAACACCATATATTTT.

This clone was found a few times. This sequence joins TRBV21-1 and TRBJ2-7; whether TRBD1, the table's D call, matches the DNA was not checked. TRBV21-1 has pseudogene status. The CDR3 contains 14 residues. For the CDR3, the DNA is TGTGCCAGACAACCAGGGAACCGAACCTACGAGCAGTACTTC. The encoded protein is CARQPGNRTYEQYF.

This sequence joins TRBV29-1 and TRBJ1-5; 7 nucleotides match TRBD1. The CDR3 is 12 amino acids. V was clipped by 4 bases and J by 8 bases; unmatched bases: 5. The germline gives CDR1 SQVTM, CDR2 ANQGSEA. The CDR3 DNA reads TGCAGCGTTGGACAGGGTGAGGAGCCCCAGCATTTT. This translates into CSVGQGEEPQHF.

This clone was observed a few times. The V and J genes are TRBV7-2 and TRBJ2-5, with D unclear. V was clipped by 5 bases and J by 1 base, with 8 bases between them. CDR3 size: 13 residues. Germline lookup yields CDR1 SGHTA and CDR2 FQGNSA. The CDR3 sequence is CASSPPVQETQYF. CDR3 nucleotides: TGTGCCAGCAGCCCACCGGTCCAAGAGACCCAGTACTTC.

In DNA form, the CDR3 reads TGTGCCAGCAGCGAGACTAGCGAGGGCGATACGCAGTATTTT. It yields the protein CASSETSEGDTQYF. The rearrangement uses TRBV7-9 and TRBJ2-3, with 8 bases identical to TRBD2. Germline V CDR1 and CDR2: SEHNR, FQNEAQ (reference sequence). V lost 5 bases, J lost 6 bases, and 7 bases stayed unmatched. This CDR3 spans 14 amino acids.

The genes are TRBV30 and TRBJ2-7, with D possibly TRBD1 on 5 matching bases. This CDR3 contains 11 residues. Per germline, CDR1 GTSNPN and CDR2 SVGIG (reference sequence). Trimming left V 0 bases short and J 6 bases short, with 6 bases between. DNA for the CDR3: TGTGCCTGGAGTGTAAGGGGCGAGCAGTACTTC. This codes for CAWSVRGEQYF.

The chain employs TRBV5-1 and TRBJ2-1; 9 bases map to TRBD1. Germline CDR1 and CDR2: SGHRS and YFSETQ. The J segment lost 0 bases and the V segment lost 5 bases, leaving 9 bases of the junction unmatched. CDR3 length: 17 amino acids. Here the CDR3 DNA reads TGCGCCAGCAGTATGGGACAGGGCCAGGTCTCCTACAATGAGCAGTTCTTC. The encoded protein is CASSMGQGQVSYNEQFF.

V usage is TRBV6-5 and J usage is TRBJ1-1, with no clear D. V gave up 7 bases and J gave up 3 bases, with 6 bases separating them. This CDR3 is built from 11 residues. CDR1 MNHEY and CDR2 SVGAGI come from the germline V gene. Here the CDR3 DNA reads TGTGCCAGCACCCGGTACACTGAAGCTTTCTTT. Translating gives CASTRYTEAFF.

This clone was detected a few times. The J gene is TRBJ2-2, the V gene TRBV19, with D possibly being TRBD2 (5 bases). The CDR3 loop spans 14 amino acids. In germline, CDR1 is LNHDA, CDR2 SQIVND (reference sequence). The V end was cut by 8 bases, the J end by 1 base, with 11 bases between. The CDR3: CASGSHQNTGELFF. The CDR3 DNA reads TGTGCCAGTGGGAGTCACCAGAACACCGGGGAGCTGTTTTTT.

The rearrangement links TRBV4-1 to TRBJ2-4; TRBD2 agrees at 9 bases. The V segment lost 0 bases and the J segment 7 bases; nucleotides outside the gene matches: 4. CDR1 is MGHRA, CDR2 YSYEKL, per germline. The CDR3 is made up of 15 amino acids. CDR3 DNA: TGCGCCAGCAGCCAAGATCTGGCGGGGGGGAACATTCAGTACTTC. Translation gives CASSQDLAGGNIQYF.

The V and J genes are TRBV14 and TRBJ1-1; D remains ambiguous. This CDR3 is 13 amino acids long. Trimming took 3 bases from V and 7 from J, leaving 12 bases between them. Germline CDR1 reads SGHDN; CDR2 reads FVKESK. The CDR3 coding sequence is TGTGCCAGCAGCCATGGGCTATCAAGTGAAGCTTTCTTT. This sequence encodes CASSHGLSSEAFF. Using reference TRBV14 and TRBJ1-1 for the parts outside the CDR3, the full variable domain is EAGVTQFPSHSVIEKGQTVTLRCDPISGHDNLYWYRRVMGKEIKFLLHFVKESKQDESGMPNNRFLAERTGGTYSTLKVQPAELEDSGVYFCASSHGLSSEAFFGQGTRLTVV.